The 28 T cell receptor beta chains in this list originate from one sample, sequenced in a study of CD8 T cells in ankylosing spondylitis. General study findings and limits: Characteristic, it appeared, of ankylosing spondylitis blood was a TCR beta motif of roughly 8 highly homologous variants.

Their cognate antigens are unknown. Each CDR3 protein is one row after TCRdb ran MiXCR on the 5' RACE reads. The repertoire holds some 700,000 distinct CDR3 sequences, with around 20% as singletons. Specimen: blood, either unsorted or a sorted T cell fraction (not recorded which). These receptor sequences come from a male donor with ankylosing spondylitis.

There are many counts of this clonotype. The chain is built from TRBV20-1 and TRBJ2-1; weak D call: TRBD1 (5 bases). This CDR3 is 12 amino acids long. CDR1 DFQATT and CDR2 SNEGSKA come from the germline V gene (reference sequence). The V gene lost 3 bases and the J gene lost 7 bases, with 10 bases spanning the gap. CDR3 protein: CSARLRENEQFF. The CDR3 DNA reads TGCAGTGCTAGGCTCAGGGAAAATGAGCAGTTCTTC.

A few counts support this clonotype. The chain combines TRBV5-1 with TRBJ2-7; D might be TRBD2 (7 bases). The CDR3 length is 16 residues. CDR1 is SGHRS, CDR2 YFSETQ, per germline. The V gene lost 5 bases and the J gene lost 2 bases, with 20 bases spanning the gap. CDR3 region: CASRPREGGGTYEQYF. In DNA form, the CDR3 reads TGCGCCAGCAGACCAAGAGAAGGCGGGGGCACCTACGAGCAGTACTTC. Combining the CDR3 with reference TRBV5-1 and TRBJ2-7 gives the whole variable domain KAGVTQTPRYLIKTRGQQVTLSCSPISGHRSVSWYQQTPGQGLQFLFEYFSETQRNKGNFPGRFSGRQFSNSRSEMNVSTLELGDSALYLCASRPREGGGTYEQYFGPGTRLTVT.

This clonotype was observed at least ten times. Here the CDR3 reads CASSLVRGDTDTQYF. In DNA form, the CDR3 reads TGTGCCAGCAGCTTGGTACGCGGGGACACAGATACGCAGTATTTT. The rearrangement links TRBV11-2 to TRBJ2-3, with D maybe TRBD2 (6 bases). The V end lost 3 bases, the J end lost 2 bases, and 12 bases lay between the germline ends. CDR1 is SGHAT, CDR2 FQNNGV, per germline. There are 15 residues in the CDR3.

The table lists this clonotype with many counts. The gene calls are TRBV29-1 and TRBJ2-1, with TRBD2 matching 10 bases. The CDR3 contains 18 residues. V lost 7 bases, J lost 7 bases, and 22 bases stayed unmatched. Looked up from germline, CDR1 is SQVTM and CDR2 is ANQGSEA. In DNA, the CDR3 is TGCAGCGCGGCAGGGTTACCGACTAGCGGGCCCGAGGGGAATGAGCAGTTCTTC. The encoded protein is CSAAGLPTSGPEGNEQFF.

V is TRBV7-9 and J is TRBJ2-7; D is perhaps TRBD2 (6 bases). Trimming took off 5 bases at V and 0 bases at J, with 14 bases between the two ends. The CDR3 covers 15 residues. CDR1 and CDR2 from the germline V gene are SEHNR and FQNEAQ (reference sequence). Here the CDR3 DNA reads TGTGCCAGCAGCCCGGGGGACTCCTACTCCTACGAGCAGTACTTC. It yields the protein CASSPGDSYSYEQYF. The complete variable domain, with remaining parts taken from reference TRBV7-9 and TRBJ2-7, reads DTGVSQNPRHKITKRGQNVTFRCDPISEHNRLYWYRQTLGQGPEFLTYFQNEAQLEKSRLLSDRFSAERPKGSFSTLEIQRTEQGDSAMYLCASSPGDSYSYEQYFGPGTRLTVT.

This clonotype was detected a few times. The chain carries TRBV2 and TRBJ1-6; TRBD1 is a possible D gene (6 bases). In germline, CDR1 is SNHLY, CDR2 FYNNEI. This CDR3 region has 15 residues. With 6 bases removed from V and 7 bases from J, the gap between germline ends came to 16 bases. The CDR3 loop reads CASRDSPTKNSPLHF. Here the CDR3 DNA reads TGTGCCAGCAGGGACAGCCCAACGAAGAATTCACCCCTCCACTTT. Full variable domain (remainder filled in from reference TRBV2 and TRBJ1-6): EPEVTQTPSHQVTQMGQEVILRCVPISNHLYFYWYRQILGQKVEFLVSFYNNEISEKSEIFDDQFSVERPDGSNFTLKIRSTKLEDSAMYFCASRDSPTKNSPLHFGNGTRLTVT.

In its sample, this clonotype was seen a few times. The V call is TRBV11-2, the J call TRBJ2-3, with D possibly matching TRBD1 (5 bases). Per the germline V gene, CDR1 is SGHAT and CDR2 is FQNNGV. Trimming took off 3 bases at V and 0 bases at J, with 19 bases between the two ends. This CDR3 contains 18 residues. The CDR3 region has the DNA TGTGCCAGCAGCTTTCGCCTATGGGGCACCACTAGCACAGATACGCAGTATTTT. Its translation: CASSFRLWGTTSTDTQYF.

This clonotype has more than one count but fewer than ten. The chain recombines TRBV7-3 with TRBJ2-1; 11 positions match TRBD2. In germline, CDR1 is SGHTA, CDR2 FQGTGA. Germline trimming cut 0 bases from V and 6 bases from J; bases unmatched to any gene: 7. The CDR3 loop spans 17 amino acids. This CDR3 reads CASSLTGGTSGTNEQFF. DNA of the CDR3: TGTGCCAGCAGCTTAACGGGGGGGACTAGCGGTACCAATGAGCAGTTCTTC.

This clonotype was recorded a few times. The chain combines TRBV13 with TRBJ1-2, with 7 bases matching TRBD1. The germline V gene encodes CDR1 PRHDT and CDR2 FYEKMQ (reference sequence). Trimming took 5 bases from V and 4 from J; bases not matched to a gene: 10. The CDR3 has 15 residues. The CDR3 sequence: CASSPRGGAGYGYTF. CDR3 coding DNA: TGTGCCAGCAGCCCTCGAGGGGGCGCAGGCTATGGCTACACCTTC. The variable domain in full, completed from reference TRBV13 and TRBJ1-2, reads AAGVIQSPRHLIKEKRETATLKCYPIPRHDTVYWYQQGPGQDPQFLISFYEKMQSDKGSIPDRFSAQQFSDYHSELNMSSLELGDSALYFCASSPRGGAGYGYTFGSGTRLTVV.

This clonotype showed up just a few times. The chain links TRBV7-2 to TRBJ2-4; D unclear. The ends were cut back, 5 bases at V and 6 bases at J, with 17 bases in the middle. The CDR3 totals 15 residues. Germline assignment: CDR1 SGHTA and CDR2 FQGNSA. Written as DNA, the CDR3 is TGTGCCAGCAGCCTCTCATTGGAAGTAAGAAACATTCAGTACTTC. Protein sequence: CASSLSLEVRNIQYF.

This chain links TRBV11-1 with TRBJ1-4; TRBD1 aligns across 7 bases. The junction had 15 bases not matched to a gene; V was cut back by 2 bases and J by 6 bases. This CDR3 is built from 18 residues. Germline loops: CDR1 SGHAT, CDR2 FQDESV (reference sequence). Here the CDR3 DNA reads TGTGCCAGCAGCTTATATTCGAGGGGGCTGTTTCGGGATGAAAAACTGTTTTTT. Protein product: CASSLYSRGLFRDEKLFF.

This clonotype showed up just a few times. This chain connects TRBV5-1 to TRBJ2-3; no reliable D call. Deletions cut 4 bases from V and 3 bases from J, with 12 bases between. The germline gives CDR1 SGHRS, CDR2 YFSETQ. The CDR3 runs 14 residues. The CDR3 loop is CASSTRRRTDTQYF. Here the CDR3 DNA reads TGCGCCAGCAGCACCCGGCGTAGGACAGATACGCAGTATTTT.

This chain joins TRBV28 and TRBJ1-1; a weak D match, TRBD1 (5 bases). Germline V CDR1 and CDR2: MDHEN, SYDVKM. V dropped 6 bases and J dropped 6 bases, with 17 bases sitting between them. CDR3 length equals 14 residues. CDR3 in DNA: TGTGCCAGCAGCCGGACACGGACCGTATCTGAAGCTTTCTTT. Its translation is CASSRTRTVSEAFF. The full variable domain, completed using reference TRBV28 and TRBJ1-1, is DVKVTQSSRYLVKRTGEKVFLECVQDMDHENMFWYRQDPGLGLRLIYFSYDVKMKEKGDIPEGYSVSREKKERFSLILESASTNQTSMYLCASSRTRTVSEAFFGQGTRLTVV.

The chain has TRBV4-2 and TRBJ1-3; no firm D call. V was pared by 1 base and J by 2 bases, with 12 bases between. The CDR3 is 16 residues long. The germline V gene encodes CDR1 LGHNA and CDR2 YNFKEQ. CDR3 sequence: CASSQGLGRAGNTIYF. The DNA for the CDR3 is TGTGCCAGCAGCCAAGGGCTGGGCAGAGCTGGAAACACCATATATTTT.

CDR3 in amino acids: CASRTSGGALDTQYF. DNA for the CDR3: TGTGCCAGCAGGACTAGCGGGGGGGCCCTAGATACGCAGTATTTT. The chain is built from TRBV12-3 or TRBV12-4 and TRBJ2-3; 14 nucleotides line up with TRBD2. Trimming at V came to 6 bases and at J to 5 bases, leaving 4 bases not matched to a gene. This CDR3 contains 15 residues.

This clonotype has a handful of counts. Written as DNA, the CDR3 is TGTGCCAGCAGCTCCAGCCGGGAGACGGGGAATGAGCAGTTCTTC. This encodes CASSSSRETGNEQFF. This chain uses TRBV4-2 with TRBJ2-1, with D perhaps matching TRBD2 (6 bases). V was shortened by 5 bases and J by 7 bases, with 18 bases between the two germline ends. Germline V gene lookup returns CDR1 LGHNA and CDR2 YNFKEQ. The CDR3 runs 15 residues.

A few counts support this clonotype. This chain joins TRBV5-1 and TRBJ2-6; 10 nucleotides match TRBD1. CDR1 and CDR2 (germline): SGHRS, YFSETQ. The CDR3 is 18 amino acids. Trimming cost V 3 bases and J 1 base; bases outside gene matches: 7. The CDR3 reads CASSYTGTGVSGANVLTF. The DNA of the CDR3 is TGCGCCAGCAGCTATACCGGGACAGGGGTTTCTGGGGCCAACGTCCTGACTTTC.

Many counts were recorded for this clonotype. This chain links TRBV12-3 or TRBV12-4 with TRBJ2-3; 10 bases agree with TRBD2. The CDR3 totals 16 residues. With 7 bases clipped from V and 4 bases from J, the junction kept 11 bases outside the gene matches. The CDR3 DNA reads as TGTGCCAGCATGCAGCGGGGGGGTTTGATGTCAGATACGCAGTATTTT. This sequence encodes CASMQRGGLMSDTQYF.

The rearrangement links TRBV4-2 to TRBJ2-2; 7 nucleotides agree with TRBD2. Germline CDR1 is LGHNA and CDR2 is YNFKEQ. Trimming removed 0 bases from V and 4 bases from J; junction bases left unmatched: 5. CDR3 length: 16 amino acids. The CDR3 protein is CASSQEVPGGTGELFF. CDR3 nucleotides: TGTGCCAGCAGCCAAGAGGTCCCGGGGGGCACCGGGGAGCTGTTTTTT.

Only a few counts were recorded for this clonotype. The V gene is TRBV2, the J gene TRBJ2-1, with D tentatively TRBD1 (6 bases). The germline V gene has CDR1 SNHLY and CDR2 FYNNEI. The CDR3 length is 15 residues. Trimming removed 7 bases from V and 4 bases from J, with 17 bases in between. CDR3 coding DNA: TGTGCCAGCATCGTAGAGGGGACACCGTACAATGAGCAGTTCTTC. Amino acid sequence: CASIVEGTPYNEQFF.

This clonotype occurred a few times. The chain couples TRBV4-1 to TRBJ1-1; D is uncertain. Per germline, CDR1 MGHRA and CDR2 YSYEKL. This CDR3 contains 12 residues. V was clipped by 6 bases and J by 11 bases, with 16 bases between them. CDR3 sequence reads: CASSLGSPGAFF. CDR3 nucleotide sequence: TGCGCCAGCAGTCTAGGCTCACCGGGGGCTTTCTTT.

CDR3 nucleotide sequence: TGCAGTGTGACGGGGGGGCACACAGATACGCAGTATTTT. Amino acid sequence: CSVTGGHTDTQYF. The V call is TRBV20-1, the J call TRBJ2-3, with 8 bases fitting TRBD2. This CDR3 has 13 residues. CDR1 is DFQATT and CDR2 is SNEGSKA in the germline V gene (reference sequence). The V and J ends lost 7 bases and 2 bases, in that order; junction bases with no gene match: 5.

The rearrangement uses TRBV7-8 and TRBJ2-1; 16 bases line up with TRBD2. CDR3 length equals 19 residues. With 1 base clipped from V and 6 bases from J, the junction kept 9 bases outside the gene matches. CDR1 SGHVS and CDR2 FQNEAQ come from the germline V gene. In DNA, the CDR3 is TGTGCCAGCAGCTTAGTAGGGACTAGCGGGAGGGCCTCCGTCAATGAGCAGTTCTTC. Translating gives CASSLVGTSGRASVNEQFF.

J is TRBJ2-5 and V is TRBV2; either TRBD1 or TRBD2 may fit D (5 bases each). V dropped 4 bases and J dropped 9 bases, with 9 bases sitting between them. The CDR3 runs to 11 residues. In germline, CDR1 is SNHLY, CDR2 FYNNEI. CDR3: CASSGGASQYF. The CDR3 nucleotides read TGTGCCAGCAGTGGAGGGGCATCCCAGTACTTC. The full variable domain, in which reference TRBV2 and TRBJ2-5 provide the parts outside the CDR3, is EPEVTQTPSHQVTQMGQEVILRCVPISNHLYFYWYRQILGQKVEFLVSFYNNEISEKSEIFDDQFSVERPDGSNFTLKIRSTKLEDSAMYFCASSGGASQYFGPGTRLLVL.

CDR3 sequence: CSARDRYRQTVSNEKLFF. CDR3 sequence (DNA): TGCAGTGCTAGAGATAGGTACAGGCAGACGGTGAGCAATGAAAAACTGTTTTTT. This chain links TRBV20-1 with TRBJ1-4, with a tentative D call TRBD1 (5 bases). The CDR3 sequence is 18 residues long. V was shortened by 0 bases and J by 5 bases, with 22 bases between the two germline ends. Per germline, CDR1 DFQATT and CDR2 SNEGSKA (reference sequence).

The chain is built from TRBV28 and TRBJ1-1, with D perhaps matching TRBD1 (6 bases). Germline V gene lookup returns CDR1 MDHEN and CDR2 SYDVKM. The CDR3 runs to 13 residues. This CDR3 is CGSAGQMNTEAFF. DNA for the CDR3: TGTGGGAGCGCCGGACAGATGAACACTGAAGCTTTCTTT.

The V gene is TRBV27, the J gene TRBJ1-1; tentatively, D is TRBD1 (6 bases). Germline CDR1 MNHEY, CDR2 SMNVEV (reference sequence). The CDR3 is 14 residues long. The V and J ends lost 2 bases and 4 bases respectively, with 11 bases between them. CDR3: CASSLATGFTEAFF. As DNA, the CDR3 is TGTGCCAGCAGTTTAGCCACAGGGTTCACTGAAGCTTTCTTT.

In its sample, this clonotype was seen a few times. The CDR3 coding sequence is TGTGCCAGCGGGGGGATGGGTGAAGCTTTCTTT. Translating it yields CASGGMGEAFF. The V and J genes are TRBV6-6 and TRBJ1-1; TRBD1 might be the D (5 bases). V dropped 8 bases and J dropped 7 bases, with 11 bases sitting between them. Germline V gene lookup returns CDR1 MNHNY and CDR2 SVGAGI (reference sequence). CDR3 length: 11 amino acids.